What follows describes a single TCR beta chain. Antigen: not known. The record originates from a study of T cells in Graves' hyperthyroidism and ophthalmopathy. This CDR3 is built from 16 residues. Germline CDR1 is SGHTA and CDR2 is FQGNSA. Deletions cut 5 bases from V and 7 bases from J, with 23 bases between. Using RNA transcripts as the source, TCR beta CDR3 regions were amplified. The TCR CDR3 first-round RT-PCR relied on the HTBI primer set. A single record per CDR3 protein comes from TCRdb applying MiXCR to the multiplex PCR reads. This table has 500,000 to 800,000 distinct CDR3 sequences, 45% appearing once. Broader study findings: Stable hyperthyroidism was separated from ophthalmopathy by a model based on 13 V-J features.

This chain uses TRBV7-2 with TRBJ2-5; D unresolved. Specimen: peripheral blood or thyroid tissue (not recorded which). This TCR was recovered from an adult man with Graves' disease, either hyperthyroidism or ophthalmopathy (not recorded which). The CDR3 reads CASSQEIFSELGTQYF. The CDR3 DNA is TGTGCCAGCAGCCAAGAAATCTTCAGCGAGTTAGGGACCCAGTACTTC.